Included here is one T cell receptor (beta chain) sequence, with context. The data stem from a study of T cells in Graves' hyperthyroidism and ophthalmopathy. V lost 6 bases and J 2 bases, leaving 16 bases between the germline ends. This CDR3 has 14 amino acids. Germline V CDR1 and CDR2: SQVTM, ANQGSEA. There were TCR beta CDR3 regions amplified from RNA transcripts. The HTBI primer set served for first-round RT-PCR of the TCR CDR3. TCRdb reprocessed the multiplex PCR reads via MiXCR and lists one record per CDR3 protein. This table holds 600,000 to 650,000 distinct CDR3 sequences, around 20% found once. Thyroid ultrasound and orbital computed tomography, with clinical symptoms and serum thyroxine and TRAb, informed diagnoses.

The receptor comes from a man under 40 with Graves' ophthalmopathy. The V and J genes are TRBV29-1 and TRBJ1-1; D possibly corresponds to TRBD1 (5 bases). The sequenced sample consisted of blood. CDR3 in DNA: TGCAGCGTCGACGCGAGGGGTTATAACACTGAAGCTTTCTTT. This encodes CSVDARGYNTEAFF. The full variable domain, rest sourced from reference TRBV29-1 and TRBJ1-1, is SAVISQKPSRDICQRGTSLTIQCQVDSQVTMMFWYRQQPGQSLTLIATANQGSEATYESGFVIDKFPISRPNLTFSTLTVSNMSPEDSSIYLCSVDARGYNTEAFFGQGTRLTVV.